The text below deals with one T cell receptor beta chain. The CDR3 runs 18 residues. CDR1 SGHRS and CDR2 YFSETQ come from the germline V gene. V shed 0 bases and J 0 bases; nucleotides not matched to a gene: 5. Study processing details: Amplification from reference gene primers served as the basis for estimated nucleated cell counts. Sequencing was performed with immunoSEQ multiplex PCR; in TCRdb, only in-frame clones are kept and a portion is missing. V and J calls and clone size are those listed in that table; D and trimming were worked out from the DNA. The sample holds about 60,000 clones, about 90% seen once. The sample is drawn from a study of blood T cell repertoires in COVID-19. The overall study: The samples span acute and convalescent COVID-19 from the United States, Italy and Spain. PBMCs, B-cell-depleted T cells, or T cells provided the cDNA or gDNA that made up the material.

The sequence was obtained from a human donor in a cohort sampled during active COVID-19. Sequenced input: peripheral blood. The V and J genes are TRBV5-1 and TRBJ2-6, with TRBD1 identical over 8 bases. DNA for the CDR3: TGCGCCAGCAGCTTGGTGTACAGGGGGTCCTCTGGGGCCAACGTCCTGACTTTC. It yields the protein CASSLVYRGSSGANVLTF.